These 18 T cell receptor beta chains originate from one sample sequenced in a study of monozygotic twins with inflammatory bowel disease. TCRdb re-called the 5' RACE reads, yielding one record per CDR3 amino acid sequence without DNA. The sample yields approximately 420,000 distinct CDR3 sequences, of which the top ten take up approximately 2.3%. The sequencing input was blood. These receptors were collected from a human donor with ulcerative colitis or Crohn's disease, or a healthy co-twin of an affected twin (not recorded which).

The rearrangement joins TRBV5-6 to TRBJ1-6. The CDR3 loop spans 14 amino acids. CDR1 and CDR2 (germline): SGHDT, YYEEEE. CDR3 residues: CASSRTVGSSPLHF.

The J gene is TRBJ1-4, the V gene TRBV5-4; TCRdb outputs TRBD1, but without DNA this stays unchecked. Germline V gives CDR1 SGHNT, CDR2 YYREEE (reference sequence). This CDR3 has 16 amino acids. This CDR3 is CASSLGGAGDGEKLFF.

V usage is TRBV5-1 and J usage is TRBJ2-7; TCRdb's D call, TRBD2, is unchecked because there is no DNA. The CDR3 consists of 14 residues. Germline CDR1 SGHRS, CDR2 YFSETQ. CDR3 protein: CASSTGLDGYEQYF.

The V call is TRBV10-2, the J call TRBJ2-3; TCRdb gives TRBD2 as the D gene, but with no DNA this cannot be confirmed. CDR3 length equals 15 residues. In germline, CDR1 is WSHSY, CDR2 SAAADI. The CDR3 reads CASTLERGAGDTQYF.

This rearrangement joins TRBV9 to TRBJ1-1. Germline assignment: CDR1 SGDLS and CDR2 YYNGEE. The CDR3 is made up of 13 amino acids. CDR3 loop: CASSLRTDTEAFF.

The chain employs TRBV2 and TRBJ2-1; no DNA is available, so the TRBD2 call from TCRdb remains unchecked. The germline CDR1 and CDR2 sequences are SNHLY and FYNNEI. The CDR3 spans 13 residues. Here the CDR3 reads CASRGTSVREQFF.

This chain uses TRBV7-2 with TRBJ1-1; TCRdb indicates TRBD1, and absent DNA this call remains unverified. The CDR3 is 15 amino acids. Germline-derived CDR1 and CDR2 are SGHTA and FQGNSA. The CDR3 loop is CASSQQGTLNTEAFF.

The rearrangement uses TRBV7-2 and TRBJ2-5; checking the TCRdb D call of TRBD2 is not possible without DNA. There are 16 residues in the CDR3. Germline V gene sequence: CDR1 SGHTA, CDR2 FQGNSA. This CDR3 reads CASSPPGLAGGETQYF. Filled out from reference TRBV7-2 and TRBJ2-5, the complete variable domain reads GAGVSQSPSNKVTEKGKDVELRCDPISGHTALYWYRQSLGQGLEFLIYFQGNSAPDKSGLPSDRFSAERTGGSVSTLTIQRTQQEDSAVYLCASSPPGLAGGETQYFGPGTRLLVL.

The V call is TRBV10-3, the J call TRBJ2-3; lacking DNA, the TRBD1 call made by TCRdb goes unchecked. The germline gives CDR1 ENHRY, CDR2 SYGVKD. The CDR3 consists of 12 residues. The chain's CDR3 is CAIGTDGNTQYF.

The CDR3 is CSVRQNTEAFF. The chain recombines TRBV20-1 with TRBJ1-1. Looked up from germline, CDR1 is DFQATT and CDR2 is SNEGSKA (reference sequence). This CDR3 spans 11 amino acids.

The gene calls are TRBV12-3 or TRBV12-4 and TRBJ1-5; with no DNA, the TCRdb D assignment of TRBD1 cannot be verified. This CDR3 spans 16 amino acids. The CDR3 sequence is CASSPGTGIRSQPQHF.

V and J are TRBV21-1 and TRBJ2-3; checking the TCRdb D call of TRBD2 is not possible without DNA. TRBV21-1 is reported as a pseudogene. This CDR3 spans 14 amino acids. The CDR3 loop is CASSKKRDKDTQYF.

V and J are TRBV12-3 or TRBV12-4 and TRBJ2-1; lacking DNA, the TRBD1 call made by TCRdb goes unchecked. This CDR3 has 14 amino acids. Here the CDR3 reads CASVRGQNYNEQFF.

The chain employs TRBV29-1 and TRBJ2-5. The CDR3 has 13 residues. Germline V CDR1 and CDR2: SQVTM, ANQGSEA. CDR3 residues: CSVVGTYQETQYF. The whole variable domain, filled in from reference TRBV29-1 and TRBJ2-5, reads SAVISQKPSRDICQRGTSLTIQCQVDSQVTMMFWYRQQPGQSLTLIATANQGSEATYESGFVIDKFPISRPNLTFSTLTVSNMSPEDSSIYLCSVVGTYQETQYFGPGTRLLVL.

The V and J genes are TRBV18 and TRBJ2-7. In germline, CDR1 is KGHSH, CDR2 LQKENI. The CDR3 spans 14 residues. The CDR3 loop reads CASSPNTSTYEQYF.

The chain links TRBV14 to TRBJ2-7; TCRdb reports TRBD2, a call that lacks DNA to check it against. This CDR3 has 13 residues. CDR1 and CDR2 (germline): SGHDN, FVKESK. The CDR3 region is CASSQRLVHEQYF.

The chain uses TRBV23-1 and TRBJ2-1; with no DNA, the TCRdb D assignment of TRBD2 cannot be verified. TRBV23-1 is reported as an ORF; its role is uncertain. The length of the CDR3 is 19 residues. CDR3 residues: CASSQSTAPSGNCYNEQFF.

This rearrangement joins TRBV5-1 to TRBJ2-2; the TCRdb D gene call, TRBD2, has no DNA to confirm it. The CDR3 covers 17 residues. Per germline, CDR1 SGHRS and CDR2 YFSETQ. The CDR3 region is CASSLKLAGGNTGELFF.